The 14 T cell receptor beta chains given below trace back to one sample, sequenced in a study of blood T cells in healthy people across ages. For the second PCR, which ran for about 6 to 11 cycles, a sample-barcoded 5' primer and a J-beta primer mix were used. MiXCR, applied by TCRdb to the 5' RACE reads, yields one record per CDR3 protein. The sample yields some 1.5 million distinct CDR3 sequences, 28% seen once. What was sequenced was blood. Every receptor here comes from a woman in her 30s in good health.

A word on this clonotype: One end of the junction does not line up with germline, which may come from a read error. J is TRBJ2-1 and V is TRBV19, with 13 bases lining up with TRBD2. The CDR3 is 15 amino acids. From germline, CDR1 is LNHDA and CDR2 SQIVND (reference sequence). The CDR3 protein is CAGSMTSGRNNEQFF. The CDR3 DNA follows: TGTGCCGGTAGTATGACTAGCGGGAGGAACAATGAGCAGTTCTTC.

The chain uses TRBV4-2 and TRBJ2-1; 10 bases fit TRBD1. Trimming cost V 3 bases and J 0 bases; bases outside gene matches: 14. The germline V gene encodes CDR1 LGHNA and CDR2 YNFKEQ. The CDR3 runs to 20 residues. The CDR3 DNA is TGTGCCAGCAGCCAGGTCGACAGGGGGCTAGCTAAGAGCTCCTACAATGAGCAGTTCTTC. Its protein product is CASSQVDRGLAKSSYNEQFF.

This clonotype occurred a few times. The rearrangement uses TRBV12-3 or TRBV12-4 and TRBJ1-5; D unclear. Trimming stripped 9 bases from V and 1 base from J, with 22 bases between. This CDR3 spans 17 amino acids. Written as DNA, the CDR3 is TGTGCCAGTAGCCCCAGGAGGGCCCTGGGGAGCAATCAGCCCCAGCATTTT. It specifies CASSPRRALGSNQPQHF.

The DNA of the CDR3 is TGTGCCAGTGAGGCTCGGGACAGGGGTTCGGAGACCCAGTACTTC. The encoded protein is CASEARDRGSETQYF. This chain links TRBV28 with TRBJ2-5, with 10 positions matching TRBD1. The length of the CDR3 is 15 residues. The germline V gene has CDR1 MDHEN and CDR2 SYDVKM. Losses at the gene ends were 9 bases for V and 5 bases for J; bases not matched to a gene: 12.

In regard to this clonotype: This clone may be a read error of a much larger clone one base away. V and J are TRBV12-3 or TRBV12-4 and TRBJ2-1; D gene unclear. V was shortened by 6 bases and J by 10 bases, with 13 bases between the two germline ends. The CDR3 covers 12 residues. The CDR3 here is CASRQLIYEQFF. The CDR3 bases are TGTGCCAGCAGGCAACTGATCTACGAGCAGTTCTTC.

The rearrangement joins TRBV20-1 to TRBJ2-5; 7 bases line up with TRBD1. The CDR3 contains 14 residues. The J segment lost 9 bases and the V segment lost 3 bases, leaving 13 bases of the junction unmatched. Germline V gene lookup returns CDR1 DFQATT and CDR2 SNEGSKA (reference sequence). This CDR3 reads CSARRTGPRDAQYF. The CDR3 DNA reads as TGCAGTGCTAGGCGGACAGGCCCAAGAGATGCCCAGTACTTC.

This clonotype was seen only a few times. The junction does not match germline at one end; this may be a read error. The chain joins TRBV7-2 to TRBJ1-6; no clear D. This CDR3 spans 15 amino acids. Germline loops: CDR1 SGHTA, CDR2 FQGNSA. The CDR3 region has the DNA TGTGCCGGCAGCTTAGCCCCAAGCTATAATTCACCCCTCCACTTT. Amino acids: CAGSLAPSYNSPLHF. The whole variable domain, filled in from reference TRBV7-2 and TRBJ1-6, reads GAGVSQSPSNKVTEKGKDVELRCDPISGHTALYWYRQSLGQGLEFLIYFQGNSAPDKSGLPSDRFSAERTGGSVSTLTIQRTQQEDSAVYLCAGSLAPSYNSPLHFGNGTRLTVT.

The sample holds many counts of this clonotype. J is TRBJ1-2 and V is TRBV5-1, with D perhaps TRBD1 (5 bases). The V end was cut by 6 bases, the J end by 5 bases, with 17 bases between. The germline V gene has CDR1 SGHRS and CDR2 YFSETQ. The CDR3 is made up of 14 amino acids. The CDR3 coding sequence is TGCGCCAGCAACGCCGGGACGGAGAGATATGGCTACACCTTC. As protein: CASNAGTERYGYTF.

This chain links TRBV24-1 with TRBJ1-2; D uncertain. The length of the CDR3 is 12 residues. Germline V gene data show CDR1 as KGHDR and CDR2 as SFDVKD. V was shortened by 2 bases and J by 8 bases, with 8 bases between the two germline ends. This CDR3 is CATSDSWRGYTF. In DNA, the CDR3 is TGTGCCACCAGTGATTCCTGGCGCGGCTACACCTTC.

CDR3 DNA sequence: TGTGCCAGCAGCTCCCGGACCCAAAGCTCCTACGAGCAGTACTTC. Translation: CASSSRTQSSYEQYF. The rearrangement uses TRBV7-2 and TRBJ2-7; D is uncertain. The germline gives CDR1 SGHTA, CDR2 FQGNSA. Trimming removed 4 bases at V and 0 bases at J, with 13 bases between. The CDR3 sequence is 15 residues long.

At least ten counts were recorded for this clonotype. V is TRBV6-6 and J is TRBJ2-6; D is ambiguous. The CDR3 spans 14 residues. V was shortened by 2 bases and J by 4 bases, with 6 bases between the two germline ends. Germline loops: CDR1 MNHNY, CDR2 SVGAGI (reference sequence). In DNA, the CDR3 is TGTGCCAGCAGTTACCGGGCGGGGGCCAACGTCCTGACTTTC. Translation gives CASSYRAGANVLTF.

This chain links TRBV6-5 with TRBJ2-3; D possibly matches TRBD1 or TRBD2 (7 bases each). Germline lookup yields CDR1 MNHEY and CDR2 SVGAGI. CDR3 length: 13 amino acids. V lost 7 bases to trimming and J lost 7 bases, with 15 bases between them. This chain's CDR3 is CASINRGGNTQYF. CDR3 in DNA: TGTGCCAGCATCAACAGGGGAGGGAATACGCAGTATTTT.

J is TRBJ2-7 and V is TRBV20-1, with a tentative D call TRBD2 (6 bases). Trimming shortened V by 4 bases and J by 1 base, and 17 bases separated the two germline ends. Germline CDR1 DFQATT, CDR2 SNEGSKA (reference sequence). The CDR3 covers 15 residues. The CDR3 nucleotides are TGCAGTGCTAATGGGGCGGGATTTCTTTCCTACGAGCAGTACTTC. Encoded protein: CSANGAGFLSYEQYF.

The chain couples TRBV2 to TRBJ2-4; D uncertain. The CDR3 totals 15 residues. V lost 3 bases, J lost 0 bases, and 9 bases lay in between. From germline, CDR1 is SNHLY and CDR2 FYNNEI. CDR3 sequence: CASSDVGLAKNIQYF. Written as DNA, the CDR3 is TGTGCCAGCAGTGATGTGGGATTAGCCAAAAACATTCAGTACTTC.